This TCR beta chain was recorded in a study of T cell responses to AZD1222 COVID-19 vaccine (dated by TCRdb to the early 2020s). Looking at the study overall: A total of over 230 trial participants underwent TCR sequencing, of whom some 210 received two doses of AZD1222 and about 26 received two doses of the MenACWY control vaccine. Trial participants were enrolled into age subgroups of 18-55, 56-69 and 70-plus years, which contained approximately 150, 28 and 58 TCR-sequenced participants, respectively. Here is what the overall study found, with its caveats: Spike-specific TCR breadth and depth rose significantly after two AZD1222 doses compared with day 0 and with MenACWY recipients. Vaccine-associated CD4 TCRs spanned the whole spike protein, with dominant responses in regions 160-218 and 743-854. Epitopes outside the regions mutated in the B.1.351 and B.1.1.7 variants were reportedly recognized by nearly half of the unique spike-specific TCRs. The 56-69-year group was small, and its depth increase did not reach significance, likely because of low power. Participants were mostly white British and included more females than males, and it was suggested by the authors that clonal diversity may have been underestimated. Conclusions about previously exposed vaccinees are limited because only five or six AZD1222 recipients were SARS-CoV-2 seropositive at baseline. Because no day 14 peak-response samples were available, repertoires were characterized only after the peak T cell response.

As concerns this clone: There is no known antigen for this receptor. The input lacks base qualities; no much larger clone sits a single base away.

The CDR3 regions of human TCRbeta chains were analyzed by immunosequencing. The original pipeline was this. TCRs in the repertoires were matched against a reference library of SARS-CoV-2-specific TCRs that had been generated with the MIRA antigen-specificity platform. Breadth was defined as the fraction of unique TCRs that were SARS-CoV-2-associated, and depth was defined as the fraction of total T cells that were SARS-CoV-2-associated. Using the MIRA data, each spike-specific TCR was mapped to the spike region that the TCR reacts to and placed in a CD4 or CD8 class. Log10-transformed breadth and depth values were compared by one-way ANOVA with Sidak's multiple comparisons tests. TCRdb took over this immuneACCESS table, retaining in-frame rearrangements with V and J assigned. Such tables are incomplete; in checked studies, under half of the missing clones stem from an unresolved V gene, and the remainder is unexplained. The DNA gave D and trimming, while V, J and clone size come from that table. This sample has about 140,000 clones in its table, and 93% of those were observed once. In total, the top ten clones hold 10% to 15% of the sample.

The CDR3, from cysteine to phenylalanine, totals 13 residues. The entry retains the CDR3 DNA only, 39 bases that are in frame from base 1. CDR1 and CDR2 were assigned from the germline V gene (reference sequence) as MNHEY and SMNVEV. Relative to germline, V is missing 6 bases and J is missing 8 bases, with 6 bases of the junction outside any gene match. The time point label corresponds to: sample from adult after SARS-CoV-2 infection, after symptom onset. Two convalescent COVID-19 patients, sampled after symptom onset from adults with prior SARS-CoV-2 infection, were also TCR-sequenced for comparison.

This TCR was sampled from an adult who had recovered from COVID-19. The rearrangement joined TRBV27 to TRBJ2-1; the central 8 bases match TRBD2. Sequenced here: peripheral blood, sampled after recovery from COVID-19. CDR3 reads: CASRSGSRDEQFF. The DNA sequence is TGTGCCAGCAGAAGCGGGAGCAGAGATGAGCAGTTCTTC.